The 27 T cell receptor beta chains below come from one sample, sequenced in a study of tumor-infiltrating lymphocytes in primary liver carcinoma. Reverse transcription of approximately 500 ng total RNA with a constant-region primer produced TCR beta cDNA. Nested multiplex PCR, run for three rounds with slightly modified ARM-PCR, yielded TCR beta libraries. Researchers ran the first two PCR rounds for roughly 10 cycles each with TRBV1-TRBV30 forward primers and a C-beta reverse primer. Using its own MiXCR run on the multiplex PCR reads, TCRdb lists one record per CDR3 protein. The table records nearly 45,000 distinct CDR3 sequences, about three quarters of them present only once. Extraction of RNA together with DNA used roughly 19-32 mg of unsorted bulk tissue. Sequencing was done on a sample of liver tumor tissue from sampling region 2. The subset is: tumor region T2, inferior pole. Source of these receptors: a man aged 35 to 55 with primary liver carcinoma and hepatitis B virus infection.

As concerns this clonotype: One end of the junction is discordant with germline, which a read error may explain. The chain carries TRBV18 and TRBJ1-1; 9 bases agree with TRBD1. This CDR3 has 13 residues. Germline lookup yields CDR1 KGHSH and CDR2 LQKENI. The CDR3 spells CVSSPGQGTEAFF. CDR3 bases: TGTGTCAGCTCACCGGGACAGGGCACCGAAGCTTTCTTT.

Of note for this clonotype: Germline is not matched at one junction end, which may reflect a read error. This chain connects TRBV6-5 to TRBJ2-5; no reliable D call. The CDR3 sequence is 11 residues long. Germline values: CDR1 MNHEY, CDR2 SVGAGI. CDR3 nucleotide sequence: TGTGCCAGCAGTTACATGGAGACTCAGTACTTC. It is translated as CASSYMETQYF.

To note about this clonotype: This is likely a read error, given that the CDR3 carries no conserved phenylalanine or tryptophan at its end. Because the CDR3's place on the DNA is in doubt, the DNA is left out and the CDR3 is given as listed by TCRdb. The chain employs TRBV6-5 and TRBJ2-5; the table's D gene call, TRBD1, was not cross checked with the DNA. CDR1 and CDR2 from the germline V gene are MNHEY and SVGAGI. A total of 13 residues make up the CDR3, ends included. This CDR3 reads CASSYGQGETQYL.

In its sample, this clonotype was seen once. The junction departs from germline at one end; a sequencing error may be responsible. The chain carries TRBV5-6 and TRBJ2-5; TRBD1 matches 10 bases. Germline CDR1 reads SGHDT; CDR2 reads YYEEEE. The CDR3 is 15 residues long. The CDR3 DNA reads TGTGCCAGTAGCTTGCCGGACAGGGGGTGGGAGACCCAGTACTTC. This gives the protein CASSLPDRGWETQYF.

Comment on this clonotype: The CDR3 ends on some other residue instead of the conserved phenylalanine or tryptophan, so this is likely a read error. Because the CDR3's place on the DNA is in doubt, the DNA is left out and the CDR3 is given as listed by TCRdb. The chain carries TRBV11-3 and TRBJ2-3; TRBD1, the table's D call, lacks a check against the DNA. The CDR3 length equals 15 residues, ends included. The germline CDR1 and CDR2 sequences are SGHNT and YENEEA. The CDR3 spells CASSPGGGPTHTQYL.

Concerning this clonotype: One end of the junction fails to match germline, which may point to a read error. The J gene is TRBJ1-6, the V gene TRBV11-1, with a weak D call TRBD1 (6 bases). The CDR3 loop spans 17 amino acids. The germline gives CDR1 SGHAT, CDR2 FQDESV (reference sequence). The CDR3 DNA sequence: TGTGCCAGCAGCCCGCGGGACACGAGCTCCCATAATCCACCCCTCCACTTC. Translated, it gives CASSPRDTSSHNPPLHF.

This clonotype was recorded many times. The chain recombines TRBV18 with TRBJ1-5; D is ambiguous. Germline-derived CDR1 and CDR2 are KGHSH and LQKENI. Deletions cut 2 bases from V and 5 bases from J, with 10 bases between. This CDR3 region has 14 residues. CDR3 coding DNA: TGTGCCAGCTCACCAACGGGGAGGGATCAGCCCCAGCATTTT. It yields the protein CASSPTGRDQPQHF. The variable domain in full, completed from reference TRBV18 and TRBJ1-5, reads NAGVMQNPRHLVRRRGQEARLRCSPMKGHSHVYWYRQLPEEGLKFMVYLQKENIIDESGMPKERFSAEFPKEGPSILRIQQVVRGDSAAYFCASSPTGRDQPQHFGDGTRLSIL.

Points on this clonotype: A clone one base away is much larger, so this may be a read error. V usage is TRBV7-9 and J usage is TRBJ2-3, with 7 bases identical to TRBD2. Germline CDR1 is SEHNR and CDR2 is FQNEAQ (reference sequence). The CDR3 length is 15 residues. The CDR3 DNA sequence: TGTGCCAGCAGCCCCACCGCGGGAGAAATCCATACGCGGTATTTT. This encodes CASSPTAGEIHTRYF.

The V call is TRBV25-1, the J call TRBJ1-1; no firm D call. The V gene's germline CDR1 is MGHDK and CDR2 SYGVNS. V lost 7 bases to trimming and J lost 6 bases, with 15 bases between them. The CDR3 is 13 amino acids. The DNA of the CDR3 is TGTGCCAGCAATGGGGTGGGAGACCCTGAAGCTTTCTTT. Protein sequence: CASNGVGDPEAFF.

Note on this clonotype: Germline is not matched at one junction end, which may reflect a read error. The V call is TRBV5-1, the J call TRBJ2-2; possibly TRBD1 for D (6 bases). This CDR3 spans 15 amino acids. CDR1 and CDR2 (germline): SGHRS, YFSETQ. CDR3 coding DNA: TGCGCCAGCAACTTCTCTCCAGGGGACACCGGGGAGCTGTCTTTT. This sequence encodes CASNFSPGDTGELSF.

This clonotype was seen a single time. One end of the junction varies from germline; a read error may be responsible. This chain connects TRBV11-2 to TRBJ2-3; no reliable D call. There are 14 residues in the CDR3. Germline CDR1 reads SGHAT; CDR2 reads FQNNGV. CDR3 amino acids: CASNLLDGESTQCF. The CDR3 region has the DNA TGTGCCAGCAACTTACTTGATGGAGAGAGCACGCAGTGTTTT.

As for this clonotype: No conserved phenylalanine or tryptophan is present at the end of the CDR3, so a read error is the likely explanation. In nucleotides, the CDR3 is TGCAGCGCTGTGATAGGGGGGAGGGTGATCGAGCAGTACTTA. This gives the protein CSAVIGGRVIEQYL. The chain recombines TRBV29-1 with TRBJ2-7, with D tentatively TRBD2 (7 bases). CDR1 and CDR2 from the germline V gene are SQVTM and ANQGSEA. The V end was cut by 7 bases, the J end by 6 bases, with 22 bases between. The CDR3 runs 14 residues.

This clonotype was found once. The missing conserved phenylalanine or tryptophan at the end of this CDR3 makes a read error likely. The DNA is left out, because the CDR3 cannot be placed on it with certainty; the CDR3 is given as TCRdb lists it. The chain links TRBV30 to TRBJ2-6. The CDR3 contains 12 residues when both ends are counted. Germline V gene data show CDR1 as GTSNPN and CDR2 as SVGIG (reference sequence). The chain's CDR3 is CALLSGADVLTL.

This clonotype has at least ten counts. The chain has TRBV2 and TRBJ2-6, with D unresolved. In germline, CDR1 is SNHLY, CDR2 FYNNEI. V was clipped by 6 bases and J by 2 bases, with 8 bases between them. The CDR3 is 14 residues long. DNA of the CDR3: TGTGCCAGCAGCGGCACAACTGGGGCCAACGTCCTGACTTTC. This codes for CASSGTTGANVLTF.

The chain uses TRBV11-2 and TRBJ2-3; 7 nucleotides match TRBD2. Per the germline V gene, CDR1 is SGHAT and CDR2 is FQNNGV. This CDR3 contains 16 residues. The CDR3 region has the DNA TGTACTAGCAGCTTACAAGCGGGAATCAGCACAGATACGCAGTATTTT. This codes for CTSSLQAGISTDTQYF.

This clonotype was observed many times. The CDR3: CASSQAARLTETQYF. The CDR3 DNA reads TGCGCCAGCAGCCAAGCAGCTCGTTTGACTGAGACCCAGTACTTC. The chain combines TRBV4-3 with TRBJ2-5, with D hard to call. Germline V gene lookup returns CDR1 LGHNA and CDR2 YSLEER. V dropped 1 base and J dropped 5 bases, with 14 bases sitting between them. The CDR3 sequence is 15 residues long.

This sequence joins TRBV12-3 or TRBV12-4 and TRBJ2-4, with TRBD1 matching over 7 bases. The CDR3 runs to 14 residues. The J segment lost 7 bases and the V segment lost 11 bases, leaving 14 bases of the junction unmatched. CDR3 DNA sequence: TGTGCCTGTATGAAGGGGGCAACCCGGAACATTCAGTACTTC. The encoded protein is CACMKGATRNIQYF.

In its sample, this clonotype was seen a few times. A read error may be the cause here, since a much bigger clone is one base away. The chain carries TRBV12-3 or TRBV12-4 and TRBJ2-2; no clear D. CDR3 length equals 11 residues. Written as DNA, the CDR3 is TGTACCAGCACTAACACCGGGGAGCTGTTTTTT. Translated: CTSTNTGELFF.

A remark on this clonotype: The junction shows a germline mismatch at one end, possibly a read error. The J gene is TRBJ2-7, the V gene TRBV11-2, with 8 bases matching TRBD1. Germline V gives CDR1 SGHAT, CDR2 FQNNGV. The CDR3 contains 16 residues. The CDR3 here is CASSLAGGPFDYELYF. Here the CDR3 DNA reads TGTGCCAGCAGCTTAGCAGGGGGCCCCTTTGACTACGAACTGTATTTC.

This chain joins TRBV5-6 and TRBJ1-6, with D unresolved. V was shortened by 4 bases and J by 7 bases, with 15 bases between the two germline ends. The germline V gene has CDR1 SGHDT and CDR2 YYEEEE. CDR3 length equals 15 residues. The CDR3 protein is CASSPRTPMNSPLHF. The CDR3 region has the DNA TGTGCCAGCAGCCCGAGGACTCCAATGAATTCACCCCTCCACTTT.

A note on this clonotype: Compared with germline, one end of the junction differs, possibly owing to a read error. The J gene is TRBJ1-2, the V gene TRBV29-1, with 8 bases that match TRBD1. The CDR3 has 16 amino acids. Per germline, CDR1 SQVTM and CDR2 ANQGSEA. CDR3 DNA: TGCGGCGTTGAAAAAAGTCAGGGGGACAGGAACTATGGCCACACATTC. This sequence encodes CGVEKSQGDRNYGHTF.

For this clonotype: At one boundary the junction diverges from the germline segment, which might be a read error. CDR3 DNA: TGTGCCAGCTGCCATCAGGGTGATAGATATGGCTACACCTTC. Protein: CASCHQGDRYGYTF. The V call is TRBV14, the J call TRBJ1-2, with D maybe TRBD1 (5 bases). Germline V gene lookup returns CDR1 SGHDN and CDR2 FVKESK. The CDR3 totals 14 residues. Supplemented by reference TRBV14 and TRBJ1-2, the full variable domain reads EAGVTQFPSHSVIEKGQTVTLRCDPISGHDNLYWYRRVMGKEIKFLLHFVKESKQDESGMPNNRFLAERTGGTYSTLKVQPAELEDSGVYFCASCHQGDRYGYTFGSGTRLTVV.

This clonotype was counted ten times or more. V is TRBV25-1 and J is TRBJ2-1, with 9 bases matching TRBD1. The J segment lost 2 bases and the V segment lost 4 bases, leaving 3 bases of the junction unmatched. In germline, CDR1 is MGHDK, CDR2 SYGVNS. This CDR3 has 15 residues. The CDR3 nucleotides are TGTGCCAGCAGTGTACAGGGGGCCCCCTACAATGAGCAGTTCTTC. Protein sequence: CASSVQGAPYNEQFF.

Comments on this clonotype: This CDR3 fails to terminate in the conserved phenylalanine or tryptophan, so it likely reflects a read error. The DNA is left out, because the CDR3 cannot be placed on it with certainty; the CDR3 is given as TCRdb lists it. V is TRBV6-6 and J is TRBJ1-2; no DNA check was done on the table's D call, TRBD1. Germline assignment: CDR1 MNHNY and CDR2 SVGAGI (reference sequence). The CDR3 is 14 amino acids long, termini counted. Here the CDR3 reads CASTLQSDSYGYTL.

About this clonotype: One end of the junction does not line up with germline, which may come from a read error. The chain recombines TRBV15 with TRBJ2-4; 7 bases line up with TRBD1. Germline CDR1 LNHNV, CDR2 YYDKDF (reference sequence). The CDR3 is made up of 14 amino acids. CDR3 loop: CTTSGTGVRHIQYF. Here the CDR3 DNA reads TGTACCACCAGCGGCACAGGGGTAAGGCACATTCAGTACTTC.

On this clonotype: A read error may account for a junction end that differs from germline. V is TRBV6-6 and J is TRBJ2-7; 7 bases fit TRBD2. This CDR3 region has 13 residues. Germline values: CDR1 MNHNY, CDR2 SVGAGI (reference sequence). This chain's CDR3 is CGSSLQRDYEQYF. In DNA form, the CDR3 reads TGTGGCAGCAGTCTTCAGCGGGACTACGAGCAGTACTTC.

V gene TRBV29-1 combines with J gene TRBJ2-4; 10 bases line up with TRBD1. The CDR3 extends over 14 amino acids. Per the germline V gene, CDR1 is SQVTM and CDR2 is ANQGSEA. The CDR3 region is CSVTHGTGEDIQYF. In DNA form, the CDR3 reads TGCAGTGTTACCCACGGGACAGGGGAGGACATTCAGTACTTC. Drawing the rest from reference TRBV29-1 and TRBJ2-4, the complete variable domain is SAVISQKPSRDICQRGTSLTIQCQVDSQVTMMFWYRQQPGQSLTLIATANQGSEATYESGFVIDKFPISRPNLTFSTLTVSNMSPEDSSIYLCSVTHGTGEDIQYFGAGTRLSVL.